This T cell receptor beta chain appears in the sequencing data of a study of shared clonotypes between healthy human individuals. Whole-study results and caveats: The study drew on few donors, limiting represented genetic and exposure-history diversity. Clonotype sharing across a few donors was observed for about 5.5% of naive CD4 clonotypes. Non-shared clonotypes had lower generation probabilities than those shared by all four donors.

V lost 6 bases and J 5 bases, leaving 17 bases between the germline ends. The germline V gene encodes CDR1 MDHEN and CDR2 SYDVKM. This CDR3 spans 15 amino acids. Method: immunoSEQ multiplex PCR; TCRdb's copy keeps in-frame clones and lacks some. This table holds 300,000 to 400,000 clones, around nine tenths found once. Healthy and HIV-negative, the adult donors had no recent acute infections or vaccinations. Points on this clone: Its antigen is unknown.

Sequencing was done on a sample of memory CD8+ T cells sorted from blood. Subset described: CD45RO+ cells pooled with CCR7-negative TemRA cells. This TCR came from a man aged 18 to 35 in good health. V is TRBV28 and J is TRBJ2-1, with D possibly being TRBD2 (5 bases). CDR3 nucleotide sequence: TGTGCCAGCAGCCTCGGCGGGTTGATCCACAATGAGCAGTTCTTC. Protein sequence: CASSLGGLIHNEQFF.